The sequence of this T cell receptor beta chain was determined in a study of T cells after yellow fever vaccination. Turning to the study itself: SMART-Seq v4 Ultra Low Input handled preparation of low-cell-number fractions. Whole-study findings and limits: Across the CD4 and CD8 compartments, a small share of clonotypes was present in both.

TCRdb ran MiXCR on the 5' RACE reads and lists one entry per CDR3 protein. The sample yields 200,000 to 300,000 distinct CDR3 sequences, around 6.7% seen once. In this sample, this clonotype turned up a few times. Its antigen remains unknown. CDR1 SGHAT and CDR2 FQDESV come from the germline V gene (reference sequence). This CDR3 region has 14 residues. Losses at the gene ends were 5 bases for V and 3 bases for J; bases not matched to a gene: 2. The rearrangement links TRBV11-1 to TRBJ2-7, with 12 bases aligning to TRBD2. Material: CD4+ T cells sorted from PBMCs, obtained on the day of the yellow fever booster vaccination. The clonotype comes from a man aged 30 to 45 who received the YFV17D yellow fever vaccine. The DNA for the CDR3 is TGTGCCAGCAGCCGGACTAGCGGGATCTACGAGCAGTACTTC. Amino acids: CASSRTSGIYEQYF.